This T cell receptor beta chain was sequenced in a study of T cells in Graves' hyperthyroidism and ophthalmopathy. Amplification of TCR beta CDR3 regions used RNA as the template. First-round RT-PCR with HTBI primers amplified the TCR CDR3 region. TCRdb itself ran the multiplex PCR reads through MiXCR, one entry per CDR3 protein. The table lists some 320,000 distinct CDR3 sequences, roughly 15% of them singletons, with approximately 35% in the top ten. The sample holds many counts of this clonotype. What it recognizes is unknown. After removal of 6 bases from V and 14 bases from J, the junction contained 5 bases not matched to a gene. There are 12 residues in the CDR3. Whole-study findings and limits: Ophthalmopathy, which appeared later, was predicted by the model a median roughly 6.4 months before onset.

The study left out patients who had uncontrolled infection, other autoimmune disease, pregnancy or lactation. Out of around 10 ml of fresh peripheral blood came the PBMCs. This chain connects TRBV12-3 or TRBV12-4 to TRBJ1-6, with TRBD1 matching 9 bases. The sequence was collected from a middle-aged woman with Graves' ophthalmopathy. The sample consisted of blood. This chain's CDR3 is CASSQTGGALHF. CDR3 bases: TGTGCCAGCAGCCAGACAGGGGGAGCCCTCCACTTT.